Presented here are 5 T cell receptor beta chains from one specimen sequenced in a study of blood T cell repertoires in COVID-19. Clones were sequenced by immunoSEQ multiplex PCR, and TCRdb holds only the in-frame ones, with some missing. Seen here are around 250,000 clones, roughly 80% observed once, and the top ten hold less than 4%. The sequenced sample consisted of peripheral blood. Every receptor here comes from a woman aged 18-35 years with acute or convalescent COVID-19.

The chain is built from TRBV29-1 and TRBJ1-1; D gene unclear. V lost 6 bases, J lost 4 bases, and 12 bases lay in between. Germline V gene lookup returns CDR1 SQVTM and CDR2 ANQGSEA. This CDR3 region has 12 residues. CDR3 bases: TGCAGCGTGCGGAGGTGGGGCACTGAAGCTTTCTTT. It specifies CSVRRWGTEAFF.

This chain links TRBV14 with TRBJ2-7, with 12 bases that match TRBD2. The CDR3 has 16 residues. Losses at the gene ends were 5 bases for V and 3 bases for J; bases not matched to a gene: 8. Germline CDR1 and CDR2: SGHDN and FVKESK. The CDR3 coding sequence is TGTGCCAGCAGCACTCGGACTAGCGGGATCGGCTACGAGCAGTACTTC. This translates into CASSTRTSGIGYEQYF.

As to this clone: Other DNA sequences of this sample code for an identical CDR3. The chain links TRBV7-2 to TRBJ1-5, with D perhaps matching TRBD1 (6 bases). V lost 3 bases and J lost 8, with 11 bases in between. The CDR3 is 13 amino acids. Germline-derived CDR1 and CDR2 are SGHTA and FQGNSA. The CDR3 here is CASSLGQGEPQHF. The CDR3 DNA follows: TGTGCCAGCAGCTTGGGACAAGGCGAGCCCCAGCATTTT.

CDR3 coding DNA: TGTGCCTGGAGTGTAGGGACACTGTTCTACGAGCAGTACTTC. Translated, it gives CAWSVGTLFYEQYF. The rearrangement joins TRBV30 to TRBJ2-7, with a tentative D call TRBD1 (6 bases). Trimming pared 0 bases from V and 3 bases from J, leaving 12 bases between. Germline CDR1 is GTSNPN and CDR2 is SVGIG (reference sequence). This CDR3 spans 14 amino acids.

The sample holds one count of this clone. In DNA form, the CDR3 reads TGTGCCAGCAGCTTAGGAGGGCCCCAGAACACCGGGGAGCTGTTTTTT. It is translated as CASSLGGPQNTGELFF. The V and J genes are TRBV7-6 and TRBJ2-2; perhaps TRBD2 as D (5 bases). This CDR3 region has 16 residues. Germline V gene lookup returns CDR1 SGHVS and CDR2 FNYEAQ. Trimming shortened V by 1 base and J by 1 base, and 10 bases separated the two germline ends.